These 21 T cell receptor beta chains share one sample of origin, sequenced in a study of blood T cell repertoires in COVID-19. Generated by immunoSEQ multiplex PCR, the TCRdb table keeps only in-frame clones and is missing some. The table shows about 70,000 clones, with roughly 85% occurring only once. Sequenced sample: peripheral blood. Receptor source: a woman older than 75 with active or convalescent COVID-19.

The J gene is TRBJ1-2, the V gene TRBV11-2, with 9 bases fitting TRBD1. With 5 bases clipped from V and 0 bases from J, the junction kept 10 bases outside the gene matches. This CDR3 is 17 amino acids long. Germline assignment: CDR1 SGHAT and CDR2 FQNNGV. The CDR3 DNA follows: TGTGCCAGCAGCGTCCGGGACAGGGAAGCCGCTAACTATGGCTACACCTTC. Its translation: CASSVRDREAANYGYTF. The whole variable domain, remainder taken from reference TRBV11-2 and TRBJ1-2, is EAGVAQSPRYKIIEKRQSVAFWCNPISGHATLYWYQQILGQGPKLLIQFQNNGVVDDSQLPKDRFSAERLKGVDSTLKIQPAKLEDSAVYLCASSVRDREAANYGYTFGSGTRLTVV.

This chain joins TRBV21-1 and TRBJ1-5. TRBV21-1 is a pseudogene locus. This CDR3 has 15 amino acids. The CDR3 is CATGTSIASNQPQHF. CDR3 sequence (DNA): TGTGCCACTGGAACTTCAATAGCTAGCAATCAGCCCCAGCATTTT.

The CDR3 sequence is CASRKQGRPLSLSTNYGYTF. CDR3 DNA sequence: TGCGCCAGCAGGAAACAGGGGAGGCCCCTATCTTTAAGCACTAACTATGGCTACACCTTC. The rearrangement joins TRBV23-1 to TRBJ1-2, with 7 bases aligning to TRBD1. TRBV23-1 is labeled an ORF, and its function is uncertain. V dropped 6 bases and J dropped 0; count of bases not matched to a gene: 22. The CDR3 totals 20 residues.

This clone appeared once. The J gene is TRBJ2-7, the V gene TRBV6-5; a weak D match, TRBD1 (6 bases). The CDR3 totals 12 residues. V lost 6 bases and J lost 7, with 13 bases in between. Per germline, CDR1 MNHEY and CDR2 SVGAGI. In nucleotides, the CDR3 is TGTGCCAGCAGGGTACAGGGCGGTGAGCAGTACTTC. As protein: CASRVQGGEQYF.

This rearrangement joins TRBV11-2 to TRBJ1-3; unclear D gene. This CDR3 comprises 14 residues. V dropped 6 bases and J dropped 0 bases, with 9 bases sitting between them. CDR1 is SGHAT and CDR2 is FQNNGV in the germline V gene. The CDR3 nucleotides are TGTGCCAGCAGAGTTAGCCGCTCTGGAAACACCATATATTTT. It codes for CASRVSRSGNTIYF.

This clone came up once. The chain has TRBV25-1 and TRBJ2-2; maybe TRBD1 (5 bases). The ends were cut back, 7 bases at V and 4 bases at J, with 13 bases in the middle. The CDR3 is 14 residues long. Germline CDR1 MGHDK, CDR2 SYGVNS. CDR3 DNA: TGTGCCAGCATAGGACACCTACTCACCGGGGAGCTGTTTTTT. Its protein is CASIGHLLTGELFF.

V usage is TRBV25-1 and J usage is TRBJ1-2; 8 positions agree with TRBD1. The CDR3 extends over 15 amino acids. In germline, CDR1 is MGHDK, CDR2 SYGVNS. Trimming removed 2 bases from V and 7 bases from J; junction bases left unmatched: 9. The CDR3 DNA follows: TGTGCCAGCAGTGAACTCCAGGGGGCCATTGCTGGCTACACCTTC. As protein: CASSELQGAIAGYTF.

This chain links TRBV2 with TRBJ1-2; TRBD1 matches at 12 bases. Germline loops: CDR1 SNHLY, CDR2 FYNNEI. This CDR3 contains 17 residues. Unmatched junction bases numbered 15, after V lost 8 bases and J lost 5 bases. DNA for the CDR3: TGTGCCAGCCGGGGGACAGGGGGCCCAAATACGTGGTATGGCTACACCTTC. This sequence encodes CASRGTGGPNTWYGYTF. Looking up the rest from reference TRBV2 and TRBJ1-2 gives the full variable domain: EPEVTQTPSHQVTQMGQEVILRCVPISNHLYFYWYRQILGQKVEFLVSFYNNEISEKSEIFDDQFSVERPDGSNFTLKIRSTKLEDSAMYFCASRGTGGPNTWYGYTFGSGTRLTVV.

The rearrangement links TRBV6-5 to TRBJ2-1, with 7 bases fitting TRBD1. Germline V CDR1 and CDR2: MNHEY, SVGAGI. J gave up 0 bases and V 7 bases, and 6 bases lay outside the gene matches. The CDR3 consists of 15 residues. CDR3 sequence (DNA): TGTGCCAGCAAGGTGGGACAGTCCTCCTACAATGAGCAGTTCTTC. Encoded protein: CASKVGQSSYNEQFF.

V usage is TRBV18 and J usage is TRBJ1-1, with D tentatively TRBD1 (5 bases). The CDR3 extends over 15 amino acids. V lost 3 bases to trimming and J lost 0 bases, with 11 bases between them. Germline V lookup: CDR1 KGHSH, CDR2 LQKENI. In DNA, the CDR3 is TGTGCCAGCTCACCGCGACAGAGCATGAACACTGAAGCTTTCTTT. This gives the protein CASSPRQSMNTEAFF.

V is TRBV21-1 and J is TRBJ1-2; the listed D gene, TRBD1, was not tested against the DNA. TRBV21-1 is described as a pseudogene. There are 15 residues in the CDR3. This chain's CDR3 is CASDFRQAQGYGYTF. The CDR3 nucleotides are TGTGCCAGCGACTTTAGACAGGCCCAGGGCTATGGCTACACCTTC.

The gene calls are TRBV19 and TRBJ1-4; D possibly corresponds to TRBD1 (6 bases). The germline V and J ends were trimmed by 6 bases and 8 bases, with 16 bases remaining between them. CDR1 LNHDA and CDR2 SQIVND come from the germline V gene (reference sequence). This CDR3 is built from 14 residues. This CDR3 reads CASSKTGLGEKLFF. In nucleotides, the CDR3 is TGTGCCAGTAGCAAAACAGGGTTGGGCGAAAAACTGTTTTTT.

The CDR3 coding sequence is TGCGCCAGCAGCCAAGACAGCGGGGGTTTCGCCGGGGAGCTGTTTTTT. As protein: CASSQDSGGFAGELFF. The rearrangement uses TRBV4-1 and TRBJ2-2; 8 bases match TRBD2. Germline assignment: CDR1 MGHRA and CDR2 YSYEKL. V shed 0 bases and J 6 bases; nucleotides not matched to a gene: 6. The length of the CDR3 is 16 residues.

The chain carries TRBV28 and TRBJ1-1; D gene ambiguous. CDR1 and CDR2 (germline): MDHEN, SYDVKM. This CDR3 has 13 residues. Trimming removed 2 bases from V and 11 bases from J, with 15 bases in between. DNA for the CDR3: TGTGCCAGCAGTTTAGCGGGGTACGGTTCGGCTTTCTTT. Its protein product is CASSLAGYGSAFF.

This sequence joins TRBV7-9 and TRBJ1-1; unclear D gene. This CDR3 contains 15 residues. The germline CDR1 and CDR2 sequences are SEHNR and FQNEAQ (reference sequence). V lost 1 base and J lost 4, with 13 bases in between. The CDR3 DNA reads TGTGCCAGCAGCTTAGACCCGGTCTCGGGCACTGAAGCTTTCTTT. Amino acid sequence: CASSLDPVSGTEAFF.

CDR3 residues: CARRQNQPQHF. In DNA, the CDR3 is TGTGCCAGGAGACAGAATCAGCCCCAGCATTTT. V is TRBV19 and J is TRBJ1-5; D possibly corresponds to TRBD1 (5 bases). Deletions cut 9 bases from V and 4 bases from J, with 7 bases between. CDR3 size: 11 residues. Germline CDR1 reads LNHDA; CDR2 reads SQIVND (reference sequence).

The chain employs TRBV10-3 and TRBJ2-7; TRBD1 agrees at 9 bases. V dropped 5 bases and J dropped 0; count of bases not matched to a gene: 5. This CDR3 is built from 15 residues. Germline CDR1 is ENHRY and CDR2 is SYGVKD. The CDR3 sequence: CAISNRGLFSYEQYF. Written as DNA, the CDR3 is TGTGCCATCAGTAACAGGGGGCTCTTCTCCTACGAGCAGTACTTC.

This clone came up a few times. The rearrangement joins TRBV7-2 to TRBJ2-7; D is ambiguous. Germline values: CDR1 SGHTA, CDR2 FQGNSA. Trimming cost V 2 bases and J 0 bases, with 17 bases left between them. The CDR3 has 17 residues. The CDR3 region is CASSLFSGQPFSYEQYF. The CDR3 region has the DNA TGTGCCAGCAGCTTATTTTCAGGTCAGCCTTTCTCCTACGAGCAGTACTTC.

The chain has TRBV29-1 and TRBJ2-7; maybe TRBD2 (5 bases). CDR3 length equals 13 residues. V dropped 1 base and J dropped 2 bases, with 9 bases sitting between them. Germline assignment: CDR1 SQVTM and CDR2 ANQGSEA. Written as DNA, the CDR3 is TGCAGCGTTGAAGTATCCGGGACCTACGAGCAGTACTTC. Translation gives CSVEVSGTYEQYF.

The rearrangement joins TRBV9 to TRBJ2-1, with TRBD1 identical over 10 bases. Looked up from germline, CDR1 is SGDLS and CDR2 is YYNGEE. The J segment lost 3 bases and the V segment lost 0 bases, leaving 9 bases of the junction unmatched. This CDR3 has 18 residues. The CDR3 bases are TGTGCCAGCAGCGTAGTGGGGACAGGGGCCTCCGGCTACAATGAGCAGTTCTTC. It is translated as CASSVVGTGASGYNEQFF.

V usage is TRBV6-6 and J usage is TRBJ2-5; perhaps TRBD2 as D (5 bases). CDR3 length equals 16 residues. The V end lost 2 bases, the J end lost 3 bases, and 16 bases lay between the germline ends. Germline-derived CDR1 and CDR2 are MNHNY and SVGAGI (reference sequence). CDR3 sequence reads: CASSYGLAGVKETQYF. The DNA of the CDR3 is TGTGCCAGCAGTTACGGCCTAGCTGGCGTAAAAGAGACCCAGTACTTC.